A selection of T cell receptor beta chains follows, all from one sample in a study of blood T cell repertoires in COVID-19. Produced via immunoSEQ multiplex PCR; TCRdb's table is partial and in-frame only. The repertoire holds about 98,000 clones, with 84% as singletons. The sample was peripheral blood. The receptors shown here come from a human donor in a cohort sampled during active COVID-19. Both conserved end residues are part of each CDR3. Fields, in order: clone size, J gene, V gene, CDR3 protein. Rows give clone size only sometimes, using once, few, many, or a class for an expanded clone.

>.|TRBJ1-4|TRBV5-6
CASSPSWAGSYEKLFF
>.|TRBJ1-2|TRBV16
CASSPGVGYTF
>.|TRBJ2-7|TRBV9
CASSVGGLAGDHEQYF
>.|TRBJ2-7|TRBV4-2
CASSQGKGGTYEQYF
>.|TRBJ1-2|TRBV14
CASSGAAANYGYTF
>.|TRBJ1-1|TRBV6-2/TRBV6-3
CASSYNRGRDTEAFF
>.|TRBJ2-1|TRBV9
CASSVLAGGNKNNEQFF
>.|TRBJ2-6|TRBV5-1
CASSLGQSPGANVLTF
>once|TRBJ1-2|TRBV27
CASSLESRSYPRYGYTF
>.|TRBJ2-1|TRBV5-1
CASSWTSGGAGDEQFF
>.|TRBJ2-5|TRBV2
CASSAKETQYF
>.|TRBJ2-7|TRBV3-1/TRBV3-2
CASSQGGTATYEQYF
>.|TRBJ2-7|TRBV11-2
CASSLVWGGPSYEQYF
>.|TRBJ2-3|TRBV30
CAWIQEPGVRDTQYF
>.|TRBJ2-5|TRBV2
CASSVEGDGETQYF
>.|TRBJ2-3|TRBV18
CASSPFEATTADTQYF
>.|TRBJ1-5|TRBV2
CASSPGTGYQPQHF
>.|TRBJ2-3|TRBV4-1
CASSQPSGGAGGTQYF
>.|TRBJ2-5|TRBV7-9
CASSRGQAQETQYF
>.|TRBJ2-3|TRBV7-6
CASSLALEDGGTDTQYF
>.|TRBJ1-1|TRBV14
CASSQEFGGAEAFF
>.|TRBJ2-5|TRBV7-9
CASRFEDVRETQYF
>once|TRBJ2-7|TRBV7-2
CASTLTGGRQYF
>.|TRBJ1-1|TRBV7-9
CASSPQANTEAFF
>.|TRBJ1-5|TRBV19
CASSDNPHSNQPQHF
>.|TRBJ1-4|TRBV18
CASSPGSRNEKLFF
>.|TRBJ1-1|TRBV14
CASSLYGNTEAFF
>.|TRBJ1-1|TRBV19
CASSFGQGDTEAFF
>.|TRBJ1-3|TRBV27
CASSLSGEGGPGNTIYF
>.|TRBJ1-4|TRBV28
CASTPSGQGGYEKLFF
>.|TRBJ1-5|TRBV27
CASSLGGGNQPQHF
>.|TRBJ2-7|TRBV11-1
CATTGNGYEQYF
>.|TRBJ1-1|TRBV5-1
CASRRGRGTEAFF
>.|TRBJ2-3|TRBV19
CASSIEDRAADTQYF
>.|TRBJ1-2|TRBV4-3
CASSHGRANGPGGYTF
>.|TRBJ2-5|TRBV7-8
CASSLTTGGAQYF
>.|TRBJ1-5|TRBV28
CASSLGIQGFPQPQHF
>.|TRBJ2-4|TRBV25-1
CASSLTGAKNIQYF
>.|TRBJ1-2|TRBV7-8
CASSIDRVNYGYTF
>.|TRBJ1-3|TRBV5-6
CASSRGTVRLSGNTIYF
>few|TRBJ1-6|TRBV7-7
CASSFPPGQGGYNSPLHF
>once|TRBJ1-2|TRBV7-7
CASSPGQGYGYTF
>.|TRBJ2-7|TRBV7-9
CASSPQPGQGAYEQYF